This T cell receptor (beta chain) appears in the sequencing data of a study of blood T cell repertoires in COVID-19. As for the study in general: Donors in the United States, Italy and Spain gave samples during acute or convalescent COVID-19.

From germline, CDR1 is MNHEY and CDR2 SVGAGI. Trimming removed 4 bases at V and 5 bases at J, with 3 bases between. This CDR3 has 11 residues. This clone was seen a handful of times. Different DNA sequences within this sample yield the same CDR3. Measured with immunoSEQ multiplex PCR; TCRdb has only the in-frame clones, and not every one. The repertoire consists of a few hundred thousand clones, with 87% occurring once and the leading ten covering around 2%. This TCR was recovered from a man in his forties in a cohort exposed to, infected with or recovered from COVID-19 (not recorded which). The sample comprised PBMCs or T cells enriched from blood (not recorded which). The chain links TRBV6-5 to TRBJ1-3, with D unclear. Here the CDR3 reads CASSSRNTIYF. The CDR3 DNA follows: TGTGCCAGCAGTTCTAGAAACACCATATATTTT.